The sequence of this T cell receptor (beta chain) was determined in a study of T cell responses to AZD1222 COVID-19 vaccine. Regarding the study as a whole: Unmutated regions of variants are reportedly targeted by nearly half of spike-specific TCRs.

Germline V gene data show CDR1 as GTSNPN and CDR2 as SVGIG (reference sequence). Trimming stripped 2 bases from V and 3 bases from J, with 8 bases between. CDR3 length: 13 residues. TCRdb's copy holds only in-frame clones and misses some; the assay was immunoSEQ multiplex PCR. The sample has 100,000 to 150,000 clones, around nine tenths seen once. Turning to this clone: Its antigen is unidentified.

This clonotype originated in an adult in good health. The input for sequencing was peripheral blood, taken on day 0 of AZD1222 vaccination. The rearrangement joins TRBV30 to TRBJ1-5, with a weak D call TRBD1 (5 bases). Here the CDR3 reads CAWSLGANQPQHF. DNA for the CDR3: TGTGCCTGGAGTTTAGGGGCCAATCAGCCCCAGCATTTT.